Listed below are T cell receptor beta chains from one sample, sequenced in a study of CD8 T cells in ankylosing spondylitis. A single record per CDR3 protein comes from TCRdb applying MiXCR to the 5' RACE reads. The repertoire holds roughly 100,000 distinct CDR3 sequences, with almost 8.5% as singletons. Sequenced material: blood, either unsorted or a sorted T cell fraction (not recorded which). Source of these receptors: a male donor with ankylosing spondylitis or in good health (not recorded which). Each CDR3 is given with its conserved first and last residue. A D gene is named only where the DNA matches it firmly. Some rows have no size entry. The others give once, few or many, or a class for an expanded clone.

>TRBJ1-2|TRBV30|.|.
TGTGCCTGGAGGGTTGGGGGCTACTATGGCTACACCTTC
CAWRVGGYYGYTF
>TRBJ2-1|TRBV30|.|many
TGTGCCTGGACGCAGCGGGCTGAGGCCTACAATGAGCAGTTCTTC
CAWTQRAEAYNEQFF
>TRBJ2-1|TRBV7-9|.|.
TGTGCCAGCAGCCCTAGCCAAGGGCTTCTAAATGAGCAGTTCTTC
CASSPSQGLLNEQFF
>TRBJ1-1|TRBV27|TRBD1|many
TGTGCCAGCAGTTTTGGGACAGGGGGCACTGAAGCTTTCTTT
CASSFGTGGTEAFF
>TRBJ2-7|TRBV7-2|.|.
TGTGCCAGAAGCTTAGGCTTCGAGCAGTACTTC
CARSLGFEQYF
>TRBJ2-7|TRBV7-9|TRBD1|many
TGTGCCAGCAGCGCCCGGGACAGGACGACGTCCTACGAGCAGTACTTC
CASSARDRTTSYEQYF
>TRBJ2-7|TRBV7-9|.|.
TGTGTCAGCAGCTTAATGGGTCCCGTTCGCGAGCAGTACTTC
CVSSLMGPVREQYF
>TRBJ2-7|TRBV10-3|TRBD1|.
TGTGCCATCAGTGAGCGGGGGACAGGGGCGTCCTACGAGCAGTACTTC
CAISERGTGASYEQYF
>TRBJ2-7|TRBV5-1|.|many
TGCGCCAGCAAAGCGGATAGCTCCTACGAGCAGTACTTC
CASKADSSYEQYF
>TRBJ1-2|TRBV12-3/TRBV12-4|.|many
TGTGCCAGCAACCCGGGGGACGGCTTAAACTATGGCTACACCTTC
CASNPGDGLNYGYTF
>TRBJ1-1|TRBV20-1|.|many
TGCAGTGCCCCCATTCTGTGGGGGACTGAAGCTTTCTTT
CSAPILWGTEAFF
>TRBJ2-5|TRBV10-3|.|many
TGTGCCATCAAACCCCGGGGGCTAGGGACCCAGTACTTC
CAIKPRGLGTQYF
>TRBJ2-3|TRBV7-9|.|many
TGTGCCAGCAGCCCGCGGACTCAATCAGATACGCAGTATTTT
CASSPRTQSDTQYF
>TRBJ2-5|TRBV12-3/TRBV12-4|.|many
TGTGCCAGCAGTTTAGGGTACCTTCAGTACTTC
CASSLGYLQYF
>TRBJ2-1|TRBV28|.|.
TGTGCCAGCAGTCTGGCGGACTACAGTGAGCAGTTCTTC
CASSLADYSEQFF
>TRBJ2-7|TRBV7-2|TRBD2|.
TGTGCCAGCAGCGAGCGGGATGCCCCCTACGAGCAGTACTTC
CASSERDAPYEQYF
>TRBJ1-2|TRBV5-5|TRBD1|many
TGTGCCAGCAGCTGGACAGGGGGCATGAGCTACACCTTC
CASSWTGGMSYTF
>TRBJ1-2|TRBV7-9|TRBD1|many
TGTGCCAGCAGCTTCCCGACAGGGTATGGCTACACCTTC
CASSFPTGYGYTF
>TRBJ2-3|TRBV10-3|.|many
TGTGCCATCAGGGACGGGAGTCGGCGTACGCAGTATTTT
CAIRDGSRRTQYF
>TRBJ2-2|TRBV5-1|TRBD1|many
TGCGCCAGCAGCTTTGGGTTAGGGACAGCGAACACCGGGGAGCTGTTTTTT
CASSFGLGTANTGELFF
>TRBJ1-3|TRBV7-2|.|many
TGTGCCAGCACCGACCGGGGTTTTGGAAACACCATATATTTT
CASTDRGFGNTIYF
>TRBJ1-1|TRBV10-3|.|.
TGTGCCATCAGTGAGCCCCAAAGTCGGGACACTGAAGCTTTCTTT
CAISEPQSRDTEAFF
>TRBJ1-2|TRBV7-2|.|many
TGTGCCAGCAGTCGAGATCCCCAGGGCTACACCTTC
CASSRDPQGYTF
>TRBJ2-2|TRBV6-5|.|many
TGTGCCAGCAGTTACTCCCGGGGGGCCGGCGCCGGGGAGCTGTTTTTT
CASSYSRGAGAGELFF
>TRBJ1-5|TRBV3-1|.|many
TGTGCCAGCAGCCCCTTTAACAATCAGCCCCAGCATTTT
CASSPFNNQPQHF
>TRBJ1-1|TRBV7-3|.|.
TGTGCCAGCAGCTCCCTCGGGTTGTCCACTGAAGCTTTCTTT
CASSSLGLSTEAFF
>TRBJ2-7|TRBV10-3|.|many
TGTGCCGCTGGGGGAGCTCCCTCCTACGAGCAGTACTTC
CAAGGAPSYEQYF
>TRBJ2-3|TRBV29-1|.|many
TGCAGCGTTGCCAGCAGCACAGATACGCAGTATTTT
CSVASSTDTQYF
>TRBJ1-4|TRBV7-2|.|many
TGTGCCAGCAGCTTAGGCTGGGGACCCGATCTCAATGAAAAACTGTTTTTT
CASSLGWGPDLNEKLFF
>TRBJ2-7|TRBV12-3/TRBV12-4|.|many
TGTGCCAGCTCCAGGGCGGTAGCGGCAGAAGAGCAGTACTTC
CASSRAVAAEEQYF
>TRBJ2-2|TRBV6-1|TRBD2|many
TGTGCCAGCAGTGAGGGACTAGCGATTACCGGGGAGCTGTTTTTT
CASSEGLAITGELFF
>TRBJ2-4|TRBV12-3/TRBV12-4|TRBD2|many
TGTGCCAGCAGTTTATGGCTAGCGGGAGTGGGCAAAAACATTCAGTACTTC
CASSLWLAGVGKNIQYF
>TRBJ2-4|TRBV5-6|.|many
TGTGCCAGCAGCTTTATACAACTAGCCAAAAACATTCAGTACTTC
CASSFIQLAKNIQYF
>TRBJ2-1|TRBV5-1|.|many
TGCGCCAGCAGTTGGGGCCGAGAATTTCGGGGGCTCCACAATGAGCAGTTCTTC
CASSWGREFRGLHNEQFF
>TRBJ2-5|TRBV15|TRBD2|.
TGTGCCACCAGCAGGGGCACCACGCTAGCGGGTCAAGAGACCCAGTACTTC
CATSRGTTLAGQETQYF
>TRBJ1-2|TRBV10-3|.|many
TGTGCCATCACCCAGGGGCTAACGGTAGAAGGCTACACCTTC
CAITQGLTVEGYTF
>TRBJ1-2|TRBV4-3|TRBD1|many
TGCGCCAGCAGCCAAAGACCCCACAGGGGTCATGGCTACACCTTC
CASSQRPHRGHGYTF
>TRBJ2-1|TRBV5-1|.|.
TGCGCCAGCAGCTTGGTAGCAGCTTCCTACAATGAGCAGTTCTTC
CASSLVAASYNEQFF
>TRBJ2-2|TRBV20-1|.|many
TGCAGTGCTAGTAGGGGGGGCCCCGGGACCGGGGAGCTGTTTTTT
CSASRGGPGTGELFF
>TRBJ2-5|TRBV5-1|TRBD2|many
TGCGCCAGCAGCCAGGGACTAGCGATTCAGAAGACCCAGTACTTC
CASSQGLAIQKTQYF
>TRBJ1-1|TRBV15|.|many
TGTGCCACCAGCACTAGGACACACCCGAACACTGAAGCTTTCTTT
CATSTRTHPNTEAFF
>TRBJ2-7|TRBV3-1|.|many
TGTGCCAGCAGCTACGTCCACATGGAGCAGTACTTC
CASSYVHMEQYF
>TRBJ2-7|TRBV18|.|few
TGTGCCAGCTCACCAGGACAGAATCGGGAGCAGTACTTC
CASSPGQNREQYF
>TRBJ1-2|TRBV6-5|.|.
TGTGCCAGCAGTCCGGGGCTTGGCTACACCTTC
CASSPGLGYTF
>TRBJ2-1|TRBV20-1|TRBD2|.
TGCAGTGCTAGAGGGGGACTAGCGGGAGGGCCAAAGTTCTTC
CSARGGLAGGPKFF
>TRBJ1-4|TRBV5-5|.|few
TGTGCCAGCAGCTTGGATGGGACTGTCCACGTTTTT
CASSLDGTVHVF